These T cell receptor beta chains were read from a single sample in a study of blood T cell repertoires in COVID-19. The data were produced by immunoSEQ multiplex PCR, yet TCRdb's version contains in-frame clones alone and is incomplete. This sample yields some 200,000 clones, of which about 86% are seen a single time; around 7% belongs to the top ten. Sequences were obtained from PBMCs or T cells enriched from blood (not recorded which). The receptors stem from a man aged 40-49 years who had recovered from COVID-19. Each CDR3 is given with its conserved first and last residue. Fields, in order: CDR3 length, V gene, J gene, CDR3 protein.

>16|TRBV4-3|TRBJ1-2
CASSQDFAAPTYGYTF
>16|TRBV28|TRBJ2-6
CASRPYGGAAANVLTF
>19|TRBV2|TRBJ1-2
CASSEAVLSGGEGSYGYTF
>10|TRBV10-3|TRBJ1-1
CAICCRGAFF
>17|TRBV18|TRBJ1-4
CASSLGPPGQRNEKLFF
>14|TRBV7-2|TRBJ2-2
CASSLNRAGGELFF
>13|TRBV5-4|TRBJ2-3
CASSLEWEGPQYF
>11|TRBV5-4|TRBJ1-2
CASSLGREHTF
>15|TRBV10-3|TRBJ1-1
CAITPSRGGNTEAFF
>15|TRBV4-3|TRBJ2-2
CASSQDRTGTGELFF